This T cell receptor beta chain was found in a study of blood T cell repertoires in COVID-19. Whole-study context: Specimens from acute and convalescent COVID-19 originated in the United States, Italy and Spain.

The V segment lost 4 bases and the J segment 4 bases; nucleotides outside the gene matches: 2. The CDR3 spans 13 residues. CDR1 and CDR2 (germline): SGHRS, YFSETQ. Enrolment of Seattle patients took place during active infection, and they were followed longitudinally. As processed by the authors: Reference gene primer amplification gave estimated nucleated cell counts. Clones were sequenced by immunoSEQ multiplex PCR, and TCRdb holds only the in-frame ones, with some missing. The D gene and trimming were derived from the DNA, and the V and J assignments and clone size from that table. Of some 150,000 clones listed, roughly 84% were seen once; the top ten hold over 10%.

J is TRBJ1-5 and V is TRBV5-1, with TRBD1 identical over 7 bases. The sequence derives from a woman aged 55-69 years with COVID-19, enrolled during active disease. The sequenced sample was peripheral blood. The DNA of the CDR3 is TGCGCCAGCAGCCGGGGACAGAATCAGCCCCAGCATTTT. This gives the protein CASSRGQNQPQHF.